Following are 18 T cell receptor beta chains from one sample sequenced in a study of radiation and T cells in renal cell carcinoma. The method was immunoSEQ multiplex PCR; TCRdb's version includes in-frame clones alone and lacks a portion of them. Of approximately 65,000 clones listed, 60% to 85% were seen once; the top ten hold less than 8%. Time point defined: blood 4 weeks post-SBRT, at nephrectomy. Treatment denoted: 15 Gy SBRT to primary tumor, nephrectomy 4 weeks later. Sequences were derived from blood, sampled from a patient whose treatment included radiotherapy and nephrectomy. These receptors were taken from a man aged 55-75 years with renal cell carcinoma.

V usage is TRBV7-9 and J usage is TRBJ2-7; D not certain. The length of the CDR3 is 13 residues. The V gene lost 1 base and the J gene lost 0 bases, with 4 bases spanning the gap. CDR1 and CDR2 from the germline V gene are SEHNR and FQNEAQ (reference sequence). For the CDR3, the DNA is TGTGCCAGCAGCTTAGACGGCTCCTACGAGCAGTACGTC. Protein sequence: CASSLDGSYEQYV.

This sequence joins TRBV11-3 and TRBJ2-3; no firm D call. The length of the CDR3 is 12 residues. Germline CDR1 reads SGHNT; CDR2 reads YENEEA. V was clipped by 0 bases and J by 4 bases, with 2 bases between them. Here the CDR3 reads CASSLDADTQYF. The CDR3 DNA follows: TGTGCCAGCAGCTTAGACGCAGATACGCAGTATTTT.

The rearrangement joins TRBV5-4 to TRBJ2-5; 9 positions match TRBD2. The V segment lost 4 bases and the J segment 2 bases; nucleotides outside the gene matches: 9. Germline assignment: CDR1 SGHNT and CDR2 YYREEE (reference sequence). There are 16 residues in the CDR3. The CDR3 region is CASSDGASGVQETQYF. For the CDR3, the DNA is TGTGCCAGCAGCGATGGGGCTAGCGGGGTACAAGAGACCCAGTACTTC.

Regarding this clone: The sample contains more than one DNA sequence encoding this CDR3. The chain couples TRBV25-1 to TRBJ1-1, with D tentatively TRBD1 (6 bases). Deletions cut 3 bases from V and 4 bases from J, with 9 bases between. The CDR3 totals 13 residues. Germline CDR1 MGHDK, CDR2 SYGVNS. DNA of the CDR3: TGTGCCAGCAGTGACAGGGGCCGCACTGAAGCTTTCTTT. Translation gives CASSDRGRTEAFF. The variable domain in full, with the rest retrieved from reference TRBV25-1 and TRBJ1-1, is EADIYQTPRYLVIGTGKKITLECSQTMGHDKMYWYQQDPGMELHLIHYSYGVNSTEKGDLSSESTVSRIRTEHFPLTLESARPSHTSQYLCASSDRGRTEAFFGQGTRLTVV.

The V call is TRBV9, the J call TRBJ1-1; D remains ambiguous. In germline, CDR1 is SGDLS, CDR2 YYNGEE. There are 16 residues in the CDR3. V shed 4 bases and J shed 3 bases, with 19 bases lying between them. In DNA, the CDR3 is TGTGCCAGCAGCAGAGGACGGACGCCTCGGGACACTGAAGCTTTCTTT. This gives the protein CASSRGRTPRDTEAFF. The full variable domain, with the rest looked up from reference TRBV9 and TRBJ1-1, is DSGVTQTPKHLITATGQRVTLRCSPRSGDLSVYWYQQSLDQGLQFLIQYYNGEERAKGNILERFSAQQFPDLHSELNLSSLELGDSALYFCASSRGRTPRDTEAFFGQGTRLTVV.

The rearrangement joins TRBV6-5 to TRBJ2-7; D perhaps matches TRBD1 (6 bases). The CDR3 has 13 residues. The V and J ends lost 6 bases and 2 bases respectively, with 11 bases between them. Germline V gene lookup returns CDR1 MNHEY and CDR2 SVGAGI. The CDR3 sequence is CASSTGTTYEQYF. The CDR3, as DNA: TGTGCCAGCAGCACCGGGACAACCTACGAGCAGTACTTC.

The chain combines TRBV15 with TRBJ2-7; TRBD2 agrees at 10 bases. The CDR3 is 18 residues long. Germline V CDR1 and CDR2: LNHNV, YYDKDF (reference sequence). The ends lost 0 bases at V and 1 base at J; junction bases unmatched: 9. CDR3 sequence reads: CATSRDPSGRGRSYEQYV. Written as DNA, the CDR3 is TGTGCCACCAGCAGAGATCCTAGCGGGAGAGGAAGATCCTACGAGCAGTACGTC.

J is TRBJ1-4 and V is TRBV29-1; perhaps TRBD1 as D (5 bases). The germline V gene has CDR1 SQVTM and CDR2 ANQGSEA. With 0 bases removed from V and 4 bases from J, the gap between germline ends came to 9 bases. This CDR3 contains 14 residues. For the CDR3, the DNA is TGCAGCGTTGAAGAAGAAGGGGTTAATGAAAAACTGTTTTTT. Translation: CSVEEEGVNEKLFF.

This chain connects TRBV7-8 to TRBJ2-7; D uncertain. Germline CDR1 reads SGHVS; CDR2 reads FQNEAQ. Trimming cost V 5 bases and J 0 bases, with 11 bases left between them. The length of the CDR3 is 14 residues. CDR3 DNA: TGTGCCAGCAGCCCGATGCGCCGCTCCTACGAGCAGTACGTC. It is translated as CASSPMRRSYEQYV.

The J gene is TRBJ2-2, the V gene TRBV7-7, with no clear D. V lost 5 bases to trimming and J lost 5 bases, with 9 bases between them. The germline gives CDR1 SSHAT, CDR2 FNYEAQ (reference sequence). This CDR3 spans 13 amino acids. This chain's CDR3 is CASSPRVTGELFF. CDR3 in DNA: TGTGCCAGCAGCCCACGAGTGACCGGGGAGCTGTTTTTT.

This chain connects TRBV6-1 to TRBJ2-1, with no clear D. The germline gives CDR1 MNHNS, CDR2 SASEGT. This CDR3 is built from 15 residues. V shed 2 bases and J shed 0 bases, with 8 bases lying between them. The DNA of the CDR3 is TGTGCCAGCAGTGAACAGATCAGCTCCTACAATGAGCAGTTCTTC. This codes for CASSEQISSYNEQFF.

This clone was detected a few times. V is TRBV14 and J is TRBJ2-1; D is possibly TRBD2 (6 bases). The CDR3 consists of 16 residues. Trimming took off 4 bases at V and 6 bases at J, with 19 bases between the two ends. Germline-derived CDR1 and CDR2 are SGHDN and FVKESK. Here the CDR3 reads CASSPPLLARGNEQFF. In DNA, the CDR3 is TGTGCCAGCAGCCCCCCCTTACTAGCCCGAGGCAATGAGCAGTTCTTC. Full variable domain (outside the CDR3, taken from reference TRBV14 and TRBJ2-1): EAGVTQFPSHSVIEKGQTVTLRCDPISGHDNLYWYRRVMGKEIKFLLHFVKESKQDESGMPNNRFLAERTGGTYSTLKVQPAELEDSGVYFCASSPPLLARGNEQFFGPGTRLTVL.

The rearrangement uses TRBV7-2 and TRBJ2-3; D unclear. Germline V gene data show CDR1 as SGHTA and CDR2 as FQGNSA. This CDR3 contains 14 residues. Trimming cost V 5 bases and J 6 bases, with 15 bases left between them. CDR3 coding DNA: TGTGCCAGCAGCCAAGTATCCTCTGCGGATACGCAGTATTTT. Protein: CASSQVSSADTQYF.

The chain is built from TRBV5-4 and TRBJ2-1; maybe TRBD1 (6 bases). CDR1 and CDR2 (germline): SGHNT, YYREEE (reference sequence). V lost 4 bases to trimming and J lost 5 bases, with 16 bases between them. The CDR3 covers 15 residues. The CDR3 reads CASSDTGSPDNEQFF. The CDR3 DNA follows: TGTGCCAGCAGCGATACAGGGTCCCCTGACAATGAGCAGTTCTTC.

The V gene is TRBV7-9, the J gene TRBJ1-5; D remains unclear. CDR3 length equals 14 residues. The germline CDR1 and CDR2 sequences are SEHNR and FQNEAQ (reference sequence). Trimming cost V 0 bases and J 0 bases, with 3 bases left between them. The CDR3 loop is CASSLADSNQPQHF. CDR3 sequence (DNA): TGTGCCAGCAGCTTAGCAGATAGCAATCAGCCCCAGCATTTT. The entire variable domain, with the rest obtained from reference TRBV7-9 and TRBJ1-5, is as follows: DTGVSQNPRHKITKRGQNVTFRCDPISEHNRLYWYRQTLGQGPEFLTYFQNEAQLEKSRLLSDRFSAERPKGSFSTLEIQRTEQGDSAMYLCASSLADSNQPQHFGDGTRLSIL.

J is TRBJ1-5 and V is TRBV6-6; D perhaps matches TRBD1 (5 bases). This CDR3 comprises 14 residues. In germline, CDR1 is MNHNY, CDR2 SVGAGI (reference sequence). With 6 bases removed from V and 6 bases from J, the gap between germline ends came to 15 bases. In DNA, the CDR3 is TGTGCCAGCAGCTCATGGGGGAGGATTCAGCCCCAGCATTTT. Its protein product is CASSSWGRIQPQHF.

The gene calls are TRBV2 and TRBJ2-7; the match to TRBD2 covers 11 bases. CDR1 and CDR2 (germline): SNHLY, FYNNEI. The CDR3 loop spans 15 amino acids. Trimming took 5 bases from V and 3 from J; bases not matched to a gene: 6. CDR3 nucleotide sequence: TGTGCCAGCAGTTTTAGCGGGGGGGCAGGCTACGAGCAGTACTTC. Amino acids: CASSFSGGAGYEQYF.

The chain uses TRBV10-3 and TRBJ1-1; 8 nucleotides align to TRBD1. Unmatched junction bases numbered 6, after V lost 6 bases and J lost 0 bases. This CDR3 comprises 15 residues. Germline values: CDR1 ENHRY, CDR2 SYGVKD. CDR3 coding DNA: TGTGCCATCAGGGACAGGGCCTTCCTGAACACTGAAGCTTTCTTT. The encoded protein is CAIRDRAFLNTEAFF.